Shown below are 30 T cell receptor beta chains from a single sample sequenced in a study of response to subunit inactivated influenza vaccine. A single record per CDR3 protein comes from TCRdb applying MiXCR to the RT-PCR reads. The table includes approximately 530,000 distinct CDR3 sequences, approximately 12% detected once. Here the sequenced sample was PBMCs from blood, taken 35 to 45 days after vaccination. The receptors stem from a man in his fifties who received an inactivated influenza vaccine.

This sequence joins TRBV6-2 or TRBV6-3 and TRBJ2-2, with D unresolved. The germline V and J ends were trimmed by 2 bases and 4 bases, with 8 bases remaining between them. Germline loops: CDR1 MNHEY, CDR2 SVGEGT. This CDR3 region has 14 residues. The CDR3 DNA reads TGTGCCAGCAGTTACGGTCTGGGCACCGGGGAGCTGTTTTTT. This codes for CASSYGLGTGELFF.

This clonotype was picked up a small number of times. CDR3 DNA sequence: TGTGCCAGCAGCACCCGGACTGGGAACACCGGGGAGCTGTTTTTT. Its translation: CASSTRTGNTGELFF. The chain joins TRBV11-2 to TRBJ2-2; possible D gene TRBD2, 5 bases. Germline values: CDR1 SGHAT, CDR2 FQNNGV. Trimming took 5 bases from V and 1 from J, leaving 11 bases between them. The CDR3 runs 15 residues.

This chain links TRBV29-1 with TRBJ2-6; D unclear. Germline CDR1 reads SQVTM; CDR2 reads ANQGSEA. The ends were cut back, 4 bases at V and 0 bases at J, with 13 bases in the middle. CDR3 length: 16 amino acids. The CDR3: CSVVGQALSGANVLTF. The DNA for the CDR3 is TGCAGCGTTGTTGGGCAGGCGCTCTCTGGGGCCAACGTCCTGACTTTC.

The chain carries TRBV5-1 and TRBJ2-7; weak D call: TRBD2 (5 bases). The CDR3 has 16 residues. Trimming cost V 4 bases and J 1 base, with 18 bases left between them. Germline V gives CDR1 SGHRS, CDR2 YFSETQ. The CDR3 region is CASSPLGPGLSYEQYF. CDR3 nucleotide sequence: TGCGCCAGCAGCCCGCTTGGGCCGGGATTGTCCTACGAGCAGTACTTC. Full variable domain (remainder filled in from reference TRBV5-1 and TRBJ2-7): KAGVTQTPRYLIKTRGQQVTLSCSPISGHRSVSWYQQTPGQGLQFLFEYFSETQRNKGNFPGRFSGRQFSNSRSEMNVSTLELGDSALYLCASSPLGPGLSYEQYFGPGTRLTVT.

There are many counts of this clonotype. This rearrangement joins TRBV29-1 to TRBJ2-5; TRBD2 agrees at 11 bases. Germline V CDR1 and CDR2: SQVTM, ANQGSEA. V was pared by 3 bases and J by 1 base, with 7 bases of the junction left unmatched. This CDR3 has 16 residues. CDR3 in DNA: TGCAGCGTTGACAAAGTGGGGACTAGCGGCCAAGAGACCCAGTACTTC. Translated: CSVDKVGTSGQETQYF.

This chain joins TRBV6-2 or TRBV6-3 and TRBJ2-1, with TRBD2 matching over 11 bases. CDR1 is MNHEY and CDR2 is SVGEGT in the germline V gene. The CDR3 runs 21 residues. Trimming at V came to 6 bases and at J to 0 bases, leaving 19 bases not matched to a gene. In nucleotides, the CDR3 is TGTGCCAGCAGACCGAGAAGGGGTGGACTAGCGGGCCCCAGCTCCTACAATGAGCAGTTCTTC. This translates into CASRPRRGGLAGPSSYNEQFF.

This clonotype was counted between two and nine times. V is TRBV6-2 or TRBV6-3 and J is TRBJ1-1; no firm D call. Trimming cost V 8 bases and J 1 base, with 8 bases left between them. Germline values: CDR1 MNHEY, CDR2 SVGEGT. This CDR3 comprises 12 residues. The CDR3 DNA reads as TGTGCCAGCCGAATAACGAACACTGAAGCTTTCTTT. It specifies CASRITNTEAFF.

The V and J genes are TRBV4-2 and TRBJ1-4; a possible D gene is TRBD1 (5 bases). The germline V and J ends were trimmed by 1 base and 7 bases, with 13 bases remaining between them. In germline, CDR1 is LGHNA, CDR2 YNFKEQ. The CDR3 length is 15 residues. The chain's CDR3 is CASSQGDRDGEKLFF. CDR3 DNA sequence: TGTGCCAGCAGCCAAGGGGATAGGGACGGTGAAAAACTGTTTTTT.

This clonotype was seen repeatedly, ten times or more. This rearrangement joins TRBV20-1 to TRBJ1-2; D is perhaps TRBD1 (6 bases). CDR3 size: 13 residues. Looked up from germline, CDR1 is DFQATT and CDR2 is SNEGSKA (reference sequence). V lost 3 bases to trimming and J lost 4 bases, with 12 bases between them. The CDR3 nucleotides read TGCAGTGCTAGCAGGGGTCGAAGCTATGGCTACACCTTC. This codes for CSASRGRSYGYTF.

The genes are TRBV24-1 and TRBJ1-5; D perhaps matches TRBD1 (5 bases). CDR1 KGHDR and CDR2 SFDVKD come from the germline V gene. The CDR3 is 14 residues long. V was shortened by 4 bases and J by 4 bases, with 10 bases between the two germline ends. The CDR3 sequence is CATSEFPGNQPQHF. The CDR3, as DNA: TGTGCCACCAGTGAGTTTCCAGGGAATCAGCCCCAGCATTTT.

This clonotype was counted between two and nine times. This sequence joins TRBV5-1 and TRBJ2-2; possibly TRBD1 for D (6 bases). Trimming took off 0 bases at V and 1 base at J, with 7 bases between the two ends. Germline lookup yields CDR1 SGHRS and CDR2 YFSETQ. The CDR3 is 15 amino acids. The CDR3 loop reads CASSLEGVNTGELFF. The CDR3 DNA reads TGCGCCAGCAGCTTGGAGGGGGTGAACACCGGGGAGCTGTTTTTT.

This chain uses TRBV6-5 with TRBJ1-1; D call uncertain. Trimming removed 2 bases from V and 5 bases from J, with 12 bases in between. The germline gives CDR1 MNHEY, CDR2 SVGAGI. The CDR3 spans 14 residues. The CDR3 region has the DNA TGTGCCAGCAGTTACGGGCAATACACAACTGAAGCTTTCTTT. As protein: CASSYGQYTTEAFF.

The table lists this clonotype with a few counts. V is TRBV4-3 and J is TRBJ1-4; possibly TRBD1 for D (5 bases). This CDR3 region has 14 residues. Trimming removed 0 bases from V and 10 bases from J, with 12 bases in between. Germline V gene lookup returns CDR1 LGHNA and CDR2 YSLEER. The CDR3 is CASSQDDSGRKLFF. In DNA form, the CDR3 reads TGCGCCAGCAGCCAAGACGACAGTGGGCGAAAACTGTTTTTT.

This clonotype was counted between two and nine times. The chain carries TRBV4-1 and TRBJ2-1, with 14 bases matching TRBD2. CDR1 is MGHRA and CDR2 is YSYEKL in the germline V gene. The CDR3 is 18 amino acids. V shed 4 bases, J shed 5 bases, and the junction held 10 bases outside the gene matches. CDR3 in DNA: TGCGCCAGCAGCCCGACAGGTACGGGACTAGCGGGGGACAATGAGCAGTTCTTC. Residues: CASSPTGTGLAGDNEQFF.

This clonotype has more than one count but fewer than ten. The chain has TRBV5-1 and TRBJ2-3; D is undetermined. The V end was cut by 5 bases, the J end by 6 bases, with 10 bases between. The CDR3 is 12 amino acids. CDR1 SGHRS and CDR2 YFSETQ come from the germline V gene. Written as DNA, the CDR3 is TGCGCCAGCAGTCATGGGCAGGATACGCAGTATTTT. Residues: CASSHGQDTQYF. The variable domain in full, with the rest retrieved from reference TRBV5-1 and TRBJ2-3, is KAGVTQTPRYLIKTRGQQVTLSCSPISGHRSVSWYQQTPGQGLQFLFEYFSETQRNKGNFPGRFSGRQFSNSRSEMNVSTLELGDSALYLCASSHGQDTQYFGPGTRLTVL.

CDR3 DNA: TGTGCCAGCAGCCAGGTCACAGGGGACGAGCAGTACTTC. Protein product: CASSQVTGDEQYF. This chain joins TRBV14 and TRBJ2-7, with 7 bases aligning to TRBD1. V lost 3 bases, J lost 5 bases, and 4 bases stayed unmatched. Per germline, CDR1 SGHDN and CDR2 FVKESK. CDR3 size: 13 residues. The complete variable domain, with remaining parts taken from reference TRBV14 and TRBJ2-7, reads EAGVTQFPSHSVIEKGQTVTLRCDPISGHDNLYWYRRVMGKEIKFLLHFVKESKQDESGMPNNRFLAERTGGTYSTLKVQPAELEDSGVYFCASSQVTGDEQYFGPGTRLTVT.

This clonotype was counted only a few times. This chain connects TRBV12-3 or TRBV12-4 to TRBJ1-5; D possibly corresponds to TRBD1 (5 bases). The CDR3 spans 12 residues. The V end lost 6 bases, the J end lost 9 bases, and 12 bases lay between the germline ends. The CDR3 nucleotides are TGTGCCAGCAGGTCCAGGGTCGGGCCCCAGCATTTT. Translating gives CASRSRVGPQHF.

This clonotype was seen more than once but under ten times. The rearrangement links TRBV20-1 to TRBJ2-7; tentatively, D is TRBD2 (7 bases). CDR1 DFQATT and CDR2 SNEGSKA come from the germline V gene (reference sequence). V was trimmed by 5 bases and J by 5 bases, leaving 16 bases between them. The CDR3 runs to 13 residues. The CDR3 protein is CSAHHRGRDEQYF. The CDR3, as DNA: TGCAGTGCTCATCATAGGGGGAGGGACGAGCAGTACTTC.

This chain uses TRBV4-1 with TRBJ1-6; possible D gene TRBD1, 5 bases. The V and J ends lost 0 bases and 0 bases respectively, with 12 bases between them. The CDR3 spans 18 residues. Germline V gene lookup returns CDR1 MGHRA and CDR2 YSYEKL. The CDR3 region is CASSQDFGASSYNSPLHF. CDR3 nucleotide sequence: TGCGCCAGCAGCCAAGATTTTGGGGCTAGCTCCTATAATTCACCCCTCCACTTT.

The CDR3 coding sequence is TGTGCCAGCAGCTTAGTCGGTGAAACTAATGAAAAACTGTTTTTT. Amino acids: CASSLVGETNEKLFF. The gene calls are TRBV7-2 and TRBJ1-4; D gene uncertain. Germline values: CDR1 SGHTA, CDR2 FQGNSA. The CDR3 runs 15 residues. The ends were cut back, 1 base at V and 1 base at J, with 7 bases in the middle.

The V and J genes are TRBV11-2 and TRBJ2-3; TRBD1 matches at 8 bases. V shed 0 bases, J shed 1 base, and the junction held 9 bases outside the gene matches. The germline V gene has CDR1 SGHAT and CDR2 FQNNGV. This CDR3 contains 18 residues. DNA of the CDR3: TGTGCCAGCAGCTTAGAAGGGCTGGACAGGGACGGCACAGATACGCAGTATTTT. Encoded protein: CASSLEGLDRDGTDTQYF.

The chain uses TRBV10-3 and TRBJ2-3, with D perhaps given as TRBD1 or TRBD2 (5 bases each). The CDR3 is made up of 16 amino acids. Looked up from germline, CDR1 is ENHRY and CDR2 is SYGVKD. The V end lost 4 bases, the J end lost 0 bases, and 14 bases lay between the germline ends. CDR3 sequence reads: CAISAQRTLSTDTQYF. DNA for the CDR3: TGTGCCATCAGTGCTCAGCGGACACTTAGCACAGATACGCAGTATTTT.

This CDR3 reads CSASRTGSNQPQHF. CDR3 in DNA: TGCAGTGCCTCAAGGACCGGATCAAATCAGCCCCAGCATTTT. The rearrangement uses TRBV20-1 and TRBJ1-5, with D unclear. The germline gives CDR1 DFQATT, CDR2 SNEGSKA (reference sequence). The germline V and J ends were trimmed by 6 bases and 4 bases, with 16 bases remaining between them. CDR3 length: 14 residues.

The chain has TRBV9 and TRBJ2-1, with D perhaps being TRBD1 or TRBD2 (6 bases each). The V end lost 0 bases, the J end lost 4 bases, and 14 bases lay between the germline ends. The CDR3 length is 16 residues. Germline assignment: CDR1 SGDLS and CDR2 YYNGEE. CDR3 protein: CASSVGGGGSYNEQFF. In nucleotides, the CDR3 is TGTGCCAGCAGCGTAGGAGGAGGGGGGAGTTACAATGAGCAGTTCTTC.

The chain carries TRBV10-3 and TRBJ2-2, with D tentatively TRBD1 or TRBD2 (5 bases each). In germline, CDR1 is ENHRY, CDR2 SYGVKD. The germline V and J ends were trimmed by 9 bases and 1 base, with 9 bases remaining between them. The CDR3 contains 13 residues. The CDR3 coding sequence is TGTGCCATAGGGGACGGGAACACCGGGGAGCTGTTTTTT. This translates into CAIGDGNTGELFF.

This clonotype occurred a few times. This sequence joins TRBV10-3 and TRBJ2-7; 9 positions agree with TRBD1. From germline, CDR1 is ENHRY and CDR2 SYGVKD. The V and J ends lost 7 bases and 5 bases, in that order; junction bases with no gene match: 9. The CDR3 loop spans 14 amino acids. Here the CDR3 reads CAIKRDRVVDEQYF. Here the CDR3 DNA reads TGTGCCATCAAGCGGGACAGGGTGGTGGACGAGCAGTACTTC.

The chain carries TRBV10-3 and TRBJ2-1; 12 bases map to TRBD2. The CDR3 extends over 13 amino acids. The ends lost 9 bases at V and 7 bases at J; junction bases unmatched: 4. Germline V gene sequence: CDR1 ENHRY, CDR2 SYGVKD. This CDR3 reads CAMGLAGENEQFF. The CDR3 nucleotides are TGTGCCATGGGACTAGCGGGTGAGAATGAGCAGTTCTTC.

This clonotype was seen more than once but under ten times. The chain couples TRBV13 to TRBJ2-5; 7 positions match TRBD1. V gave up 5 bases and J gave up 0 bases; unmatched junction bases: 3. Germline V gives CDR1 PRHDT, CDR2 FYEKMQ (reference sequence). The CDR3 consists of 14 residues. The CDR3 loop reads CASSRTGYQETQYF. Written as DNA, the CDR3 is TGTGCCAGCAGCCGGACAGGATACCAAGAGACCCAGTACTTC.

This clonotype was seen more than once but under ten times. The chain employs TRBV28 and TRBJ2-5; weak D call: TRBD1 (5 bases). This CDR3 is 14 amino acids long. Per germline, CDR1 MDHEN and CDR2 SYDVKM. Between the trimmed V and J ends, which lost 6 bases and 1 base, there was a span of 12 bases. The CDR3 sequence: CASRPQGTQETQYF. CDR3 sequence (DNA): TGTGCCAGCAGGCCCCAGGGAACCCAAGAGACCCAGTACTTC.

This chain joins TRBV10-3 and TRBJ2-3, with D tentatively TRBD2 (6 bases). Germline CDR1 is ENHRY and CDR2 is SYGVKD. The V end was cut by 2 bases, the J end by 3 bases, with 6 bases between. The CDR3 has 13 residues. The CDR3 DNA follows: TGTGCCATCAGTGAGGGGGGGACAGATACGCAGTATTTT. This encodes CAISEGGTDTQYF.